A single sample is the source of the 31 T cell receptor beta chains below, sequenced in a study of blood T cells in healthy people across ages. The authors ran a second PCR of roughly 6 to 12 cycles using a sample-barcoded 5' primer and a J-beta primer mix. TCRdb itself ran the 5' RACE reads through MiXCR, one entry per CDR3 protein. Of about 1,500,000 distinct CDR3 sequences listed, under 30% are singletons. Sequenced material: blood. All receptors come from a woman in her thirties in good health.

The J gene is TRBJ2-1, the V gene TRBV18; D not certain. The germline V gene has CDR1 KGHSH and CDR2 LQKENI. V was trimmed by 0 bases and J by 10 bases, leaving 7 bases between them. The CDR3 runs to 12 residues. The DNA of the CDR3 is TGTGCCAGCTCACCACCGGTCGGGGAGCAGTTCTTC. Translation gives CASSPPVGEQFF.

This clonotype was counted between two and nine times. The rearrangement uses TRBV6-6 and TRBJ2-1, with 7 bases that match TRBD1. CDR1 and CDR2 from the germline V gene are MNHNY and SVGAGI (reference sequence). This CDR3 contains 13 residues. V trimming: 6 bases; J trimming: 8 bases; junction bases outside the gene matches: 7. In DNA, the CDR3 is TGTGCCAGCAGAGGGGGCCTTACGGATGAGCAGTTCTTC. This sequence encodes CASRGGLTDEQFF.

This clonotype came up a few times. As DNA, the CDR3 is TGTGCCAGCAGCTTATGGGGGGATAGCGGACAAGAGACCCAGTACTTC. Translated: CASSLWGDSGQETQYF. The V and J genes are TRBV7-2 and TRBJ2-5; D perhaps matches TRBD2 (6 bases). Per germline, CDR1 SGHTA and CDR2 FQGNSA. The V end was cut by 2 bases, the J end by 2 bases, with 15 bases between. This CDR3 comprises 16 residues.

Turning to this clonotype: Germline and junction disagree at one end, which may indicate a read error. The chain has TRBV27 and TRBJ2-7; 13 bases are a match to TRBD2. Per germline, CDR1 MNHEY and CDR2 SMNVEV (reference sequence). This CDR3 is built from 15 residues. The CDR3 spells CAGSTRTSGSYEQYF. For the CDR3, the DNA is TGTGCCGGCAGTACCCGGACTAGCGGGAGCTACGAGCAGTACTTC.

This chain links TRBV7-3 with TRBJ2-5; 8 bases agree with TRBD2. Unmatched junction bases numbered 5, after V lost 0 bases and J lost 2 bases. Germline V gives CDR1 SGHTA, CDR2 FQGTGA. The CDR3 is 16 residues long. The CDR3 nucleotides read TGTGCCAGCAGCTTAACTGGAGCGGGGGAGCAAGAGACCCAGTACTTC. This sequence encodes CASSLTGAGEQETQYF. The full variable domain, rest sourced from reference TRBV7-3 and TRBJ2-5, is GAGVSQTPSNKVTEKGKYVELRCDPISGHTALYWYRQSLGQGPEFLIYFQGTGAADDSGLPNDRFFAVRPEGSVSTLKIQRTERGDSAVYLCASSLTGAGEQETQYFGPGTRLLVL.

This clonotype was counted only a few times. This sequence joins TRBV12-3 or TRBV12-4 and TRBJ1-1; the D is unclear. Between the trimmed V and J ends, which lost 6 bases and 1 base, there was a span of 12 bases. The CDR3 length is 14 residues. The CDR3 is CASRYKGGNTEAFF. CDR3 nucleotides: TGTGCCAGCAGATACAAGGGAGGGAACACTGAAGCTTTCTTT.

As regards this clonotype: A much larger clone sits a single nucleotide away, making a read error possible. V and J are TRBV20-1 and TRBJ2-3; D is perhaps TRBD2 (6 bases). From germline, CDR1 is DFQATT and CDR2 SNEGSKA (reference sequence). The CDR3 spans 16 residues. Between the trimmed V and J ends, which lost 6 bases and 4 bases, there was a span of 23 bases. CDR3 protein: CSAPTAGSGWADTQYF. CDR3 DNA sequence: TGCAGTGCCCCTACAGCCGGGAGCGGGTGGGCAGATACGCAGTATTTT.

This clonotype was seen only a few times. This chain connects TRBV7-9 to TRBJ1-4; D gene unclear. V was pared by 6 bases and J by 7 bases, with 9 bases between. The CDR3 totals 12 residues. Looked up from germline, CDR1 is SEHNR and CDR2 is FQNEAQ (reference sequence). In nucleotides, the CDR3 is TGTGCCAGCAGATTTTCGCTTGAAAAACTGTTTTTT. Translated, it gives CASRFSLEKLFF. The complete variable domain, with remaining parts taken from reference TRBV7-9 and TRBJ1-4, reads DTGVSQNPRHKITKRGQNVTFRCDPISEHNRLYWYRQTLGQGPEFLTYFQNEAQLEKSRLLSDRFSAERPKGSFSTLEIQRTEQGDSAMYLCASRFSLEKLFFGSGTQLSVL.

This clonotype appeared a few times. The junction shows a germline mismatch at one end, possibly a read error. The rearrangement joins TRBV12-3 or TRBV12-4 to TRBJ2-5; TRBD2 is a possible D gene (7 bases). The CDR3 totals 17 residues. The CDR3 coding sequence is TGTGCCAGCAGGGGCCTGAACAGGGAGGGTTGTTTGGAGACCCGGTACTTC. Translating gives CASRGLNREGCLETRYF.

Ten or more counts support this clonotype. This sequence joins TRBV20-1 and TRBJ2-1, with 9 bases matching TRBD2. The CDR3 loop spans 14 amino acids. Germline loops: CDR1 DFQATT, CDR2 SNEGSKA (reference sequence). The trim removed 1 base at V and 7 bases at J, leaving 5 bases unmatched. The CDR3 loop is CSARGGGAGNEQFF. CDR3 bases: TGCAGTGCTAGAGGCGGGGGGGCCGGGAATGAGCAGTTCTTC.

The chain employs TRBV19 and TRBJ1-2, with 8 bases fitting TRBD1. Germline CDR1 LNHDA, CDR2 SQIVND (reference sequence). Trimming took 9 bases from V and 4 from J; bases not matched to a gene: 7. CDR3 length: 13 amino acids. The CDR3 reads CASRDRSLYGYTF. The CDR3 DNA follows: TGTGCCAGCCGGGACAGGAGCCTCTATGGCTACACCTTC.

Details on this clonotype: A much larger clone differs by one base, so this may be a read error. The chain carries TRBV4-1 and TRBJ2-5; tentative D call: TRBD2 (6 bases). CDR3 size: 18 residues. Germline V CDR1 and CDR2: MGHRA, YSYEKL. The CDR3 here is CAGSQDLRGSGLQETQYF. In DNA form, the CDR3 reads TGCGCCGGCAGCCAAGATCTGCGGGGTAGCGGCCTCCAAGAGACCCAGTACTTC.

This clonotype has a handful of counts. Mismatch with germline at one junction end may stem from a read error. The chain employs TRBV20-1 and TRBJ2-7, with D possibly being TRBD2 (5 bases). Per germline, CDR1 DFQATT and CDR2 SNEGSKA (reference sequence). The CDR3 is 13 residues long. DNA of the CDR3: TGCAGTGCCAGAGCCCCTAGCCGCTACGAGCAGTACTTC. Amino acids: CSARAPSRYEQYF.

This clonotype was observed a handful of times. The chain employs TRBV7-2 and TRBJ2-1, with TRBD2 identical over 8 bases. CDR1 and CDR2 (germline): SGHTA, FQGNSA. There are 15 residues in the CDR3. Trimming took 4 bases from V and 4 from J; bases not matched to a gene: 6. DNA for the CDR3: TGTGCCAGCAGCTCGCGGGGGGTCCTTTACAATGAGCAGTTCTTC. It translates to CASSSRGVLYNEQFF. Variable domain in full (rest from reference TRBV7-2 and TRBJ2-1): GAGVSQSPSNKVTEKGKDVELRCDPISGHTALYWYRQSLGQGLEFLIYFQGNSAPDKSGLPSDRFSAERTGGSVSTLTIQRTQQEDSAVYLCASSSRGVLYNEQFFGPGTRLTVL.

The rearrangement links TRBV5-1 to TRBJ1-4; TRBD1 aligns across 10 bases. The ends lost 0 bases at V and 3 bases at J; junction bases unmatched: 8. Germline-derived CDR1 and CDR2 are SGHRS and YFSETQ. This CDR3 is built from 18 residues. In nucleotides, the CDR3 is TGCGCCAGCAGCTTGGCAGGGACAGGGGCGTCAGCTAATGAAAAACTGTTTTTT. Translating gives CASSLAGTGASANEKLFF. Combining the CDR3 with reference TRBV5-1 and TRBJ1-4 gives the whole variable domain KAGVTQTPRYLIKTRGQQVTLSCSPISGHRSVSWYQQTPGQGLQFLFEYFSETQRNKGNFPGRFSGRQFSNSRSEMNVSTLELGDSALYLCASSLAGTGASANEKLFFGSGTQLSVL.

The chain joins TRBV12-3 or TRBV12-4 to TRBJ2-5; D is perhaps TRBD1 (6 bases). Trimming removed 4 bases at V and 4 bases at J, with 19 bases between. This CDR3 contains 16 residues. This CDR3 is CASSSGRNRVGETQYF. The DNA for the CDR3 is TGTGCCAGCAGTTCGGGTCGGAACAGGGTGGGAGAGACCCAGTACTTC.

This clonotype was observed a handful of times. The V and J genes are TRBV12-3 or TRBV12-4 and TRBJ1-2, with 8 bases matching TRBD1. With 4 bases clipped from V and 8 bases from J, the junction kept 6 bases outside the gene matches. The CDR3 consists of 13 residues. CDR3 nucleotide sequence: TGTGCCAGCAGTTCACGACAGGGGAAGGGCTACACCTTC. Protein product: CASSSRQGKGYTF.

The V call is TRBV2, the J call TRBJ2-2; D is uncertain. This CDR3 has 12 residues. Germline lookup yields CDR1 SNHLY and CDR2 FYNNEI. V gave up 7 bases and J gave up 3 bases, with 6 bases separating them. CDR3 residues: CASTGDTGELFF. The CDR3 DNA is TGTGCCAGCACCGGCGACACCGGGGAGCTGTTTTTT.

This clonotype was recorded many times. The V call is TRBV5-1, the J call TRBJ2-7, with D possibly being TRBD1 (6 bases). Germline V gene lookup returns CDR1 SGHRS and CDR2 YFSETQ. V lost 6 bases and J lost 4, with 8 bases in between. This CDR3 is built from 11 residues. CDR3 coding DNA: TGCGCCAGCACAACAGGGTACGAGCAGTACTTC. It is translated as CASTTGYEQYF.

A note on this clonotype: A read error may explain this, as a much larger clone is one base away. J is TRBJ2-1 and V is TRBV20-1, with a possible D match to TRBD2 (6 bases). This CDR3 spans 15 amino acids. Trimming removed 1 base at V and 4 bases at J, with 14 bases between. From germline, CDR1 is DFQATT and CDR2 SNEGSKA (reference sequence). CDR3 loop: CSARGVGGSYNEQFF. DNA of the CDR3: TGCAGTGCTAGAGGCGTGGGGGGTTCTTACAATGAGCAGTTCTTC.

As regards this clonotype: The germline gene is not matched at one end of the junction; a read error may be the cause. The chain links TRBV2 to TRBJ2-3; 13 bases match TRBD2. Germline CDR1 and CDR2: SNHLY and FYNNEI. The CDR3 covers 14 residues. CDR3 loop: CATRTSGGTDAQYF. The CDR3 nucleotides read TGTGCCACACGGACTAGCGGGGGTACAGATGCGCAGTATTTT.

The J gene is TRBJ1-1, the V gene TRBV7-8; no clear D gene. The V end was cut by 4 bases, the J end by 1 base, with 7 bases between. Germline CDR1 is SGHVS and CDR2 is FQNEAQ. This CDR3 spans 13 amino acids. The CDR3 loop reads CASSWRRNTEAFF. CDR3 sequence (DNA): TGTGCCAGCAGCTGGCGGAGGAACACTGAAGCTTTCTTT. The variable domain in full, completed from reference TRBV7-8 and TRBJ1-1, reads GAGVSQSPRYKVAKRGQDVALRCDPISGHVSLFWYQQALGQGPEFLTYFQNEAQLDKSGLPSDRFFAERPEGSVSTLKIQRTQQEDSAVYLCASSWRRNTEAFFGQGTRLTVV.

The chain is built from TRBV5-1 and TRBJ2-3, with 14 bases aligning to TRBD2. In germline, CDR1 is SGHRS, CDR2 YFSETQ. The CDR3 is made up of 17 amino acids. The ends lost 0 bases at V and 1 base at J; junction bases unmatched: 1. In DNA, the CDR3 is TGCGCCAGCAGCTTGGCGACTAGCGGGGGGGGCACAGATACGCAGTATTTT. Amino acid sequence: CASSLATSGGGTDTQYF.

The chain recombines TRBV2 with TRBJ2-1; possibly TRBD1 for D (6 bases). The germline gives CDR1 SNHLY, CDR2 FYNNEI. V was trimmed by 6 bases and J by 13 bases, leaving 13 bases between them. The CDR3 consists of 11 residues. CDR3 region: CASSRGETQFF. DNA for the CDR3: TGTGCCAGCAGCAGGGGCGAGACCCAGTTCTTC. The variable domain in full, with the rest retrieved from reference TRBV2 and TRBJ2-1, is EPEVTQTPSHQVTQMGQEVILRCVPISNHLYFYWYRQILGQKVEFLVSFYNNEISEKSEIFDDQFSVERPDGSNFTLKIRSTKLEDSAMYFCASSRGETQFFGPGTRLTVL.

The genes are TRBV20-1 and TRBJ2-3, with a possible D match to TRBD1 (6 bases). This CDR3 has 14 amino acids. Germline V lookup: CDR1 DFQATT, CDR2 SNEGSKA (reference sequence). V gave up 4 bases and J gave up 0 bases, with 11 bases separating them. The DNA for the CDR3 is TGCAGTGCTATACAGGGATCTAGCACAGATACGCAGTATTTT. Translation gives CSAIQGSSTDTQYF.

This clonotype was recorded at least ten times. The chain uses TRBV21-1 and TRBJ2-5; the DNA was not compared with TRBD1, the D call given in the table. TRBV21-1 is deemed a pseudogene. The CDR3 has 12 amino acids. The CDR3 DNA reads as TGTGCCAGCGGGATAGCGGGGGGTAATCAGTACTTC. Its translation is CASGIAGGNQYF.

Only a few counts were recorded for this clonotype. V gene TRBV6-6 combines with J gene TRBJ2-7, with 9 bases fitting TRBD1. This CDR3 is 16 amino acids long. The V gene's germline CDR1 is MNHNY and CDR2 SVGAGI (reference sequence). Trimming at V came to 0 bases and at J to 4 bases, leaving 7 bases not matched to a gene. The CDR3 nucleotides are TGTGCCAGCAGTTACTCGACGGGACAGGGTCGGTACGAGCAGTACTTC. Translating gives CASSYSTGQGRYEQYF.

This rearrangement joins TRBV2 to TRBJ2-3; 8 bases agree with TRBD2. With V trimmed by 9 bases and J by 4 bases, 15 bases remained unmatched. Per the germline V gene, CDR1 is SNHLY and CDR2 is FYNNEI. There are 16 residues in the CDR3. The CDR3 is CARGRRSGSSADTQYF. CDR3 nucleotide sequence: TGTGCCAGAGGGAGAAGGAGCGGGAGTAGTGCAGATACGCAGTATTTT.

The CDR3: CASRMTQGTQYF. Written as DNA, the CDR3 is TGTGCCAGCAGAATGACACAGGGGACCCAGTACTTC. The V and J genes are TRBV2 and TRBJ2-5, with a possible D match to TRBD1 (6 bases). Per germline, CDR1 SNHLY and CDR2 FYNNEI. Trimming pared 6 bases from V and 7 bases from J, leaving 12 bases between. This CDR3 has 12 residues.

Turning to this clonotype: The junction and the germline gene differ at one end; a read error may be behind it. This sequence joins TRBV12-3 or TRBV12-4 and TRBJ2-3, with D tentatively TRBD2 (5 bases). CDR3 size: 10 residues. The CDR3 DNA sequence: TGTGCCACCCTCCGGGATATGCAGTATTTT. Translation gives CATLRDMQYF.

There are a few counts of this clonotype. V gene TRBV6-1 combines with J gene TRBJ2-1, with TRBD1 matching over 9 bases. The V gene end was trimmed by 7 bases and the J gene end by 5 bases; junction bases not matched to a gene: 6. The CDR3 is made up of 14 amino acids. Looked up from germline, CDR1 is MNHNS and CDR2 is SASEGT. The CDR3 sequence: CASIGTGQNNEQFF. In nucleotides, the CDR3 is TGTGCCAGCATCGGGACAGGGCAGAACAATGAGCAGTTCTTC.